This TCR beta chain was obtained from a study of T cell repertoires in cytomegalovirus infection. Across the study: A matching HLA type, together with CMV infection, was signaled by public TCR beta signatures.

Germline assignment: CDR1 SGHVS and CDR2 FNYEAQ. CDR3 length equals 14 residues. Between the trimmed V and J ends, which lost 5 bases and 5 bases, there was a span of 15 bases. TCRdb independently ran MiXCR on the reads; one entry per CDR3 protein. The sample consists of more than 45,000 distinct CDR3 sequences, around 20% of them appearing once. To note about this clonotype: Its cognate antigen is unknown.

The receptor's source is a human donor in good health (CMV status not recorded). Some clones in this sample may be carry-over from other donors' samples. This specimen consisted of CD8+ T cells from cultured PBMCs, obtained from culture after CMV antigen stimulation. The J gene is TRBJ2-5, the V gene TRBV7-6; a possible D gene is TRBD2 (6 bases). Written as DNA, the CDR3 is TGTGCCAGCAGCGCTACTTCTAGCGCGGAGACCCAGTACTTC. Translated: CASSATSSAETQYF.